This T cell receptor (beta chain) came from a study of blood T cell repertoires in COVID-19. Overall study context: Donors in the United States, Italy and Spain gave samples during acute or convalescent COVID-19. T cells, B-cell-depleted T cells, or PBMCs supplied cDNA or gDNA.

Germline V gene sequence: CDR1 SGHRS, CDR2 YFSETQ. With V trimmed by 3 bases and J by 9 bases, 12 bases remained unmatched. This CDR3 is 16 amino acids long. In the authors' methods: Reference gene primers were amplified, and this amplification served to estimate nucleated cell counts. The repertoire was sequenced with immunoSEQ multiplex PCR; TCRdb's copy has only in-frame clones and lacks some. The V and J calls and clone size were taken over from that table, and D and trimming were inferred from the DNA. The table shows roughly 94,000 clones, with 84% occurring only once. The V call is TRBV5-1, the J call TRBJ2-4; 10 bases line up with TRBD1. This TCR was sampled from a man in his 60s with acute or convalescent COVID-19. The sample consisted of peripheral blood. CDR3: CASSSTGGAVDGIQYF. CDR3 DNA sequence: TGCGCCAGCAGCTCGACAGGGGGCGCGGTAGATGGCATTCAGTACTTC.